This T cell receptor (delta chain) stems from a study of gamma-delta chains in newborns, infants, children. On the study more broadly: Microbial exposure reportedly drives polyclonal innate γδ T cell expansion after birth.

In germline, CDR1 is GEAIGNYY, CDR2 EKD. The CDR3 is 20 amino acids. The V and J ends lost 2 bases and 2 bases, in that order; junction bases with no gene match: 14. TCRdb reanalysed the reads with CATT. The table shows approximately 6,900 delta-chain clones, with over 2% occurring only once. This clone was picked up many times. The same CDR3 is also encoded by other DNA sequences in this sample. The V call is TRDV2, the J call TRDJ3; 7 bases fit TRDD3. The receptor was isolated from a child who was a newborn, infant or young child, either healthy, febrile or measles-vaccinated (not recorded which). Specimen: blood. CDR3 residues: CACDNVLRDTPPWDTRQMFF. The CDR3, as DNA: TGTGCCTGTGACAACGTACTGAGGGATACTCCTCCCTGGGACACCCGACAGATGTTTTTC.